One T cell receptor beta chain is described in this entry. The antigen is not known. cDNA synthesis used the whole RNA isolate, giving expressed TCRB sequences. Profiled with immunoSEQ multiplex PCR; TCRdb holds only in-frame clones, not every one. The sample holds 630,000 or so clones; about 14% are singletons and the top ten take nearly 0.04%. This sample stems from a study of beta chain features in type 1 diabetes. Study observations and caveats: Researchers report that Type 1 diabetes patients had moderately but significantly shorter TCRB CDR3s across all four CD4+ subsets.

This CDR3 is 14 amino acids long. Germline-derived CDR1 and CDR2 are SQVTM and ANQGSEA. V shed 5 bases and J 0 bases; nucleotides not matched to a gene: 3. Sample: naive CD4+ T cells from blood. V gene TRBV29-1 combines with J gene TRBJ1-4; TRBD1 aligns across 7 bases. This TCR came from a man in his late teens or twenties with type 1 diabetes. The CDR3 sequence is CSVPGTATNEKLFF. CDR3 nucleotides: TGCAGCGTTCCCGGGACAGCAACTAATGAAAAACTGTTTTTT.